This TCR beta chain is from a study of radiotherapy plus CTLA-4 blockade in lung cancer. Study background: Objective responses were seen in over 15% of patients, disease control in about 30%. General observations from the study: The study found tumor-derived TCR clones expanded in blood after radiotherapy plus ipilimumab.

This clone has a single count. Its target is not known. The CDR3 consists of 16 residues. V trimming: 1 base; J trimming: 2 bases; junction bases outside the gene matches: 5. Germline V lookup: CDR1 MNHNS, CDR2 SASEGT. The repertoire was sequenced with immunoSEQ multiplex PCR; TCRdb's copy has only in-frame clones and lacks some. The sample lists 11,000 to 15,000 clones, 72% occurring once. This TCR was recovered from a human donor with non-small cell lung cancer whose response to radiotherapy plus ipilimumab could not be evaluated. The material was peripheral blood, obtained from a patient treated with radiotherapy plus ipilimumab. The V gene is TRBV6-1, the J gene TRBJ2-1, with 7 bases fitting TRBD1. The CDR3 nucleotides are TGTGCCAGCAGTGAAGTAAAAGGGACAGCCTACAATGAGCAGTTCTTC. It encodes CASSEVKGTAYNEQFF.